The clone carrying this TCR beta chain came up many times. The target antigen is unknown. The ends were cut back, 5 bases at V and 1 base at J, with 15 bases in the middle. The CDR3 extends over 15 amino acids. Germline-derived CDR1 and CDR2 are SEHNR and FQNEAQ (reference sequence). This record comes from a study of regulatory T cells in long-lasting Graves disease. HTBI primers from iRepertoire and Arm-PCR of CDR3 regions yielded the TCR beta libraries. One entry per CDR3 protein results from TCRdb running MiXCR on the multiplex PCR reads. Of under 500,000 distinct CDR3 sequences detected, about a fifth appear once; the ten largest clones hold over 7.5%. Notes on the study in general: Between persistent patients, about 2,800 public clonotypes were shared, exceeding the approximately 990 shared between new patients. Segments TRBV28, TRBJ1-2 and TRBJ2-5 showed preferential usage in persistent disease.

Time point indicated: persistent/refractory GD, antithyroid drugs over 5 years with positive TRAb. Extracted PBMC RNA gave rise to the TCR library. This sequence originates from a female donor with Graves disease. This chain uses TRBV7-9 with TRBJ2-7, with D possibly being TRBD1 (5 bases). Here the sequenced sample was peripheral blood mononuclear cells (PBMCs), taken when the disease was refractory, from a patient treated with antithyroid drugs. This CDR3 is CASSPFVDRSYEQYF. The CDR3 region has the DNA TGTGCCAGCAGCCCCTTCGTCGACAGATCCTACGAGCAGTACTTC.